These 30 T cell receptor beta chains were all obtained from the same sample, sequenced in a study of T-cell reconstitution after alpha-beta-depleted transplantation in children (TCRdb year 2016). The method behind the library was PCR. Reads for this sample came from an Illumina HiSeq 2500. TCR libraries were prepared with molecular barcoding, using unique molecular identifiers to normalize TCRbeta repertoire quantification. TCRdb took the public reads, trimmed them with fastp at Q25, ran MiXCR for clone calling and kept in-frame beta chains. Every CDR3 protein is listed once, alongside the most common genes and DNA of its rows. The sample contains hundreds of thousands of distinct CDR3 sequences, 16% of them found a single time. About 1.1% of the sample belongs to the ten largest clones. The source was PBMCs from the stem cell graft donor, collected from the stem cell graft. These receptors originate from a human donor who donated a stem cell graft to a child with acute myeloid leukemia.

This clonotype appeared many times. The V and J genes are TRBV29-1 and TRBJ1-2; the match to TRBD1 covers 8 bases. Germline V lookup: CDR1 SQVTM, CDR2 ANQGSEA. Unmatched junction bases numbered 5, after V lost 6 bases and J lost 5 bases. This CDR3 contains 12 residues. Here the CDR3 DNA reads TGCAGCGTGTTGGACAGGGCTTATGGCTACACCTTC. It codes for CSVLDRAYGYTF.

This sequence joins TRBV5-1 and TRBJ1-6; TRBD1 matches 7 bases. V shed 3 bases, J shed 1 base, and the junction held 4 bases outside the gene matches. This CDR3 comprises 16 residues. Germline loops: CDR1 SGHRS, CDR2 YFSETQ. Written as DNA, the CDR3 is TGCGCCAGCAGCTCAGGGGGTAATTCCTATAATTCACCCCTCCACTTT. Encoded protein: CASSSGGNSYNSPLHF.

Ten or more counts support this clonotype. This chain links TRBV20-1 with TRBJ2-3; D is perhaps TRBD2 (6 bases). The V and J ends lost 0 bases and 0 bases respectively, with 10 bases between them. The germline gives CDR1 DFQATT, CDR2 SNEGSKA (reference sequence). The CDR3 has 15 amino acids. The CDR3 nucleotides read TGCAGTGCTAGAGAGCCGGGACTCAGCACAGATACGCAGTATTTT. Amino acid sequence: CSAREPGLSTDTQYF.

This clonotype was found many times. This chain connects TRBV20-1 to TRBJ1-1; weak D call: TRBD1 (5 bases). V was shortened by 0 bases and J by 1 base, with 12 bases between the two germline ends. The CDR3 spans 15 residues. The germline V gene encodes CDR1 DFQATT and CDR2 SNEGSKA (reference sequence). CDR3 amino acids: CSARDRQTTNTEAFF. CDR3 in DNA: TGCAGTGCTAGAGATCGACAGACCACGAACACTGAAGCTTTCTTT.

The sample holds many counts of this clonotype. The V and J genes are TRBV29-1 and TRBJ2-1; possibly TRBD2 for D (7 bases). The CDR3 is 14 amino acids. V lost 5 bases and J lost 1, with 12 bases in between. Germline lookup yields CDR1 SQVTM and CDR2 ANQGSEA. CDR3 amino acids: CSVTRGGSYNEQFF. CDR3 sequence (DNA): TGCAGCGTTACCAGGGGAGGGTCCTACAATGAGCAGTTCTTC.

This clonotype occurred many times. This chain links TRBV20-1 with TRBJ1-5; TRBD1 aligns across 8 bases. This CDR3 is 14 amino acids long. CDR1 DFQATT and CDR2 SNEGSKA come from the germline V gene (reference sequence). V was clipped by 4 bases and J by 5 bases; unmatched bases: 7. CDR3 loop: CSATRTGRDQPQHF. CDR3 sequence (DNA): TGCAGTGCTACCAGGACAGGGAGGGATCAGCCCCAGCATTTT.

This chain links TRBV7-8 with TRBJ2-5, with D tentatively TRBD1 (6 bases). The V gene's germline CDR1 is SGHVS and CDR2 FQNEAQ. Trimming cost V 3 bases and J 5 bases, with 16 bases left between them. This CDR3 has 15 residues. CDR3 sequence: CASSLGITGFETQYF. The CDR3 DNA is TGTGCCAGCAGCTTGGGGATAACAGGGTTCGAGACCCAGTACTTC.

This clonotype was observed many times. V usage is TRBV20-1 and J usage is TRBJ2-1; 14 bases map to TRBD2. V lost 5 bases to trimming and J lost 12 bases; unmatched junction nucleotides: 12. The CDR3 is 15 residues long. CDR1 is DFQATT, CDR2 SNEGSKA, per germline (reference sequence). The CDR3 DNA reads as TGCAGTGCTGAGTCGACTAGCGGGGGGGCTGGTGTGCAGTTCTTC. It translates to CSAESTSGGAGVQFF.

This chain links TRBV12-3 or TRBV12-4 with TRBJ2-2; D is undetermined. Deletions cut 5 bases from V and 7 bases from J, with 14 bases between. The length of the CDR3 is 14 residues. CDR3 coding DNA: TGTGCCAGCAGTACCCCAGGTGGGATCGGGGAGCTGTTTTTT. Amino acid sequence: CASSTPGGIGELFF.

This clonotype was seen repeatedly, ten times or more. This chain uses TRBV5-5 with TRBJ1-2; possibly TRBD1 for D (5 bases). The germline V gene has CDR1 SGHKS and CDR2 YYEKEE (reference sequence). The length of the CDR3 is 14 residues. The germline V and J ends were trimmed by 4 bases and 2 bases, with 12 bases remaining between them. This CDR3 is CASSIQGSNYGYTF. CDR3 DNA sequence: TGTGCCAGCAGCATCCAGGGATCGAACTATGGCTACACCTTC. Looking up the rest from reference TRBV5-5 and TRBJ1-2 gives the full variable domain: DAGVTQSPTHLIKTRGQQVTLRCSPISGHKSVSWYQQVLGQGPQFIFQYYEKEERGRGNFPDRFSARQFPNYSSELNVNALLLGDSALYLCASSIQGSNYGYTFGSGTRLTVV.

The chain employs TRBV2 and TRBJ1-2; the D gene is possibly TRBD1 (6 bases). Between the trimmed V and J ends, which lost 6 bases and 1 base, there was a span of 12 bases. Germline V lookup: CDR1 SNHLY, CDR2 FYNNEI. The CDR3 has 14 residues. The CDR3 sequence: CASRSDSINYGYTF. DNA of the CDR3: TGTGCCAGCAGATCGGACAGCATTAACTATGGCTACACCTTC.

This clonotype was recorded many times. This rearrangement joins TRBV20-1 to TRBJ2-3; D not resolved. CDR1 and CDR2 (germline): DFQATT, SNEGSKA (reference sequence). This CDR3 has 10 amino acids. The CDR3 sequence is CTVRGATQYF. The CDR3 bases are TGCACCGTCCGTGGCGCCACGCAGTATTTT.

Ten or more counts support this clonotype. The gene calls are TRBV20-1 and TRBJ1-5; TRBD1 matches 7 bases. The CDR3 has 16 amino acids. With V trimmed by 1 base and J by 2 bases, 8 bases remained unmatched. CDR1 and CDR2 from the germline V gene are DFQATT and SNEGSKA (reference sequence). CDR3 protein: CSARGNRGMGNQPQHF. The CDR3 DNA reads TGCAGTGCTAGAGGAAACAGGGGTATGGGCAATCAGCCCCAGCATTTT.

As for this clonotype: Since a much larger clone is just one base distant, this may be a read error. No conserved phenylalanine or tryptophan ends this CDR3, so it is likely a read error. This chain uses TRBV20-1 with TRBJ1-5; TRBD1 matches at 9 bases. This CDR3 is 12 amino acids long. V was pared by 7 bases and J by 2 bases, with 0 bases of the junction left unmatched. CDR1 is DFQATT and CDR2 is SNEGSKA in the germline V gene (reference sequence). For the CDR3, the DNA is TGCAGTGGACAGGGGGGCAATCAGCCCCAGCATTAT. Translation: CSGQGGNQPQHY.

This chain uses TRBV5-1 with TRBJ1-5, with D unresolved. The CDR3 sequence is 13 residues long. The germline gives CDR1 SGHRS, CDR2 YFSETQ. V dropped 5 bases and J dropped 8 bases, with 14 bases sitting between them. As DNA, the CDR3 is TGCGCCAGCAGGGAGGGTTTGAGCGAGCCCCAGCATTTT. Amino acids: CASREGLSEPQHF.

This clonotype was counted once. The rearrangement uses TRBV4-1 and TRBJ2-1; 7 positions match TRBD2. The CDR3 is 15 amino acids. J gave up 7 bases and V 4 bases, and 10 bases lay outside the gene matches. The V gene's germline CDR1 is MGHRA and CDR2 YSYEKL. This chain's CDR3 is CASSRSRGEGNEQFF. The CDR3 nucleotides are TGCGCCAGCAGCCGAAGCCGGGGGGAAGGAAATGAGCAGTTCTTC.

The sample holds many counts of this clonotype. The rearrangement uses TRBV12-3 or TRBV12-4 and TRBJ2-7, with TRBD1 matching 9 bases. The CDR3 contains 14 residues. Trimming cost V 1 base and J 6 bases; bases outside gene matches: 4. Here the CDR3 DNA reads TGTGCCAGCAGTTTAGGGGACAGGGTTGGCGAGCAGTACGTC. Protein: CASSLGDRVGEQYV.

This clonotype was detected ten times or more. The chain has TRBV20-1 and TRBJ2-1; 9 bases line up with TRBD2. CDR3 size: 16 residues. Germline V gene lookup returns CDR1 DFQATT and CDR2 SNEGSKA (reference sequence). V trimming: 6 bases; J trimming: 2 bases; junction bases outside the gene matches: 11. CDR3 sequence reads: CSAPSRGGGAYNEQFF. The CDR3 DNA reads TGCAGTGCACCCTCTCGGGGCGGGGGGGCCTACAATGAGCAGTTCTTC.

This clonotype was counted many times. The V call is TRBV29-1, the J call TRBJ1-1; 9 nucleotides match TRBD1. The V segment lost 7 bases and the J segment 1 base; nucleotides outside the gene matches: 10. This CDR3 spans 15 amino acids. From germline, CDR1 is SQVTM and CDR2 ANQGSEA. CDR3 nucleotides: TGCAGCGCTGGGACAGGGACCGCCCAGAACACTGAAGCTTTCTTT. This gives the protein CSAGTGTAQNTEAFF.

This clonotype has a count of ten or more. This sequence joins TRBV7-2 and TRBJ2-3; D gene uncertain. V was cut by 1 base and J by 6 bases, with 14 bases left in between. The CDR3 consists of 15 residues. Per the germline V gene, CDR1 is SGHTA and CDR2 is FQGNSA. CDR3 coding DNA: TGTGCCAGCAGCTTAGAAGGAACCAGGCAGGATACGCAGTATTTT. Residues: CASSLEGTRQDTQYF.

This rearrangement joins TRBV11-1 to TRBJ2-5; no definite D call. V lost 5 bases and J lost 0, with 13 bases in between. The CDR3 length is 15 residues. Germline V gene sequence: CDR1 SGHAT, CDR2 FQDESV (reference sequence). For the CDR3, the DNA is TGTGCCAGCAGCCGTAGCCCCTTGTACCAAGAGACCCAGTACTTC. Protein: CASSRSPLYQETQYF.

This clonotype was seen only a few times. The chain joins TRBV20-1 to TRBJ1-5, with D possibly being TRBD1 (6 bases). The V and J ends lost 3 bases and 7 bases respectively, with 19 bases between them. The CDR3 length is 15 residues. Germline CDR1 reads DFQATT; CDR2 reads SNEGSKA (reference sequence). The CDR3 DNA sequence: TGCAGTGCTAGGATCCAGGGGCCAAGGGAACAGCCCCAGCATTTT. Translated, it gives CSARIQGPREQPQHF.

This clonotype was recorded at least ten times. The chain is built from TRBV4-3 and TRBJ2-7, with D perhaps matching TRBD2 (7 bases). The CDR3 is 15 amino acids. CDR1 is LGHNA and CDR2 is YSLEER in the germline V gene. V lost 0 bases to trimming and J lost 0 bases, with 9 bases between them. The DNA for the CDR3 is TGCGCCAGCAGCCAAGAAGGGGGGGCCTCCTACGAGCAGTACTTC. Translation gives CASSQEGGASYEQYF.

The chain recombines TRBV7-9 with TRBJ2-7, with 8 nucleotides matching TRBD1. This CDR3 comprises 15 residues. The V segment lost 0 bases and the J segment 7 bases; nucleotides outside the gene matches: 8. Germline lookup yields CDR1 SEHNR and CDR2 FQNEAQ (reference sequence). The DNA for the CDR3 is TGTGCCAGCAGCTTAGCCGGGACAGGTTTTCGAGAGCAGTACGTC. Encoded protein: CASSLAGTGFREQYV.

The chain has TRBV6-1 and TRBJ1-4; TRBD1 aligns across 7 bases. This CDR3 contains 16 residues. Germline V gene lookup returns CDR1 MNHNS and CDR2 SASEGT. V lost 4 bases to trimming and J lost 1 base; unmatched junction nucleotides: 6. The CDR3 loop reads CASSGQGLGTNEKLFF. In DNA form, the CDR3 reads TGTGCCAGCAGTGGACAGGGTTTGGGAACTAATGAAAAACTGTTTTTT.

The gene calls are TRBV2 and TRBJ2-3; no clear D. The germline V gene encodes CDR1 SNHLY and CDR2 FYNNEI. The CDR3 length is 13 residues. V was clipped by 3 bases and J by 4 bases, with 8 bases between them. CDR3 DNA sequence: TGTGCCAGCAGTGATCCTTGGGCAGATACGCAGTATTTT. Translated: CASSDPWADTQYF.

The chain joins TRBV20-1 to TRBJ2-6; 9 bases agree with TRBD1. V was pared by 5 bases and J by 0 bases, with 5 bases of the junction left unmatched. The CDR3 sequence is 16 residues long. CDR1 is DFQATT, CDR2 SNEGSKA, per germline (reference sequence). CDR3 protein: CSADRGGSSGANVLTF. The CDR3 nucleotides are TGCAGTGCTGACAGGGGGGGAAGCTCTGGGGCCAACGTCCTGACTTTC.

In its sample, this clonotype was seen many times. The rearrangement uses TRBV20-1 and TRBJ2-2; tentatively, D is TRBD1 (5 bases). The CDR3 extends over 15 amino acids. CDR1 and CDR2 from the germline V gene are DFQATT and SNEGSKA (reference sequence). The V gene lost 1 base and the J gene lost 0 bases, with 9 bases spanning the gap. CDR3 nucleotide sequence: TGCAGTGCTAGAGTACAGGACGCGAACACCGGGGAGCTGTTTTTT. This gives the protein CSARVQDANTGELFF.

V is TRBV29-1 and J is TRBJ2-2; 7 bases are a match to TRBD2. Trimming cost V 3 bases and J 1 base; bases outside gene matches: 2. CDR1 and CDR2 (germline): SQVTM, ANQGSEA. This CDR3 comprises 14 residues. The CDR3 spells CSVDQRGNTGELFF. The CDR3, as DNA: TGCAGCGTTGATCAGCGGGGGAACACCGGGGAGCTGTTTTTT.

This clonotype was detected ten times or more. The J gene is TRBJ1-2, the V gene TRBV29-1, with D possibly matching TRBD1 (5 bases). CDR1 is SQVTM and CDR2 is ANQGSEA in the germline V gene. There are 13 residues in the CDR3. Trimming shortened V by 1 base and J by 8 bases, and 14 bases separated the two germline ends. CDR3 DNA sequence: TGCAGCGTTGAAGGGAAGGGGAATCGGGGCTACACCTTC. Protein product: CSVEGKGNRGYTF.